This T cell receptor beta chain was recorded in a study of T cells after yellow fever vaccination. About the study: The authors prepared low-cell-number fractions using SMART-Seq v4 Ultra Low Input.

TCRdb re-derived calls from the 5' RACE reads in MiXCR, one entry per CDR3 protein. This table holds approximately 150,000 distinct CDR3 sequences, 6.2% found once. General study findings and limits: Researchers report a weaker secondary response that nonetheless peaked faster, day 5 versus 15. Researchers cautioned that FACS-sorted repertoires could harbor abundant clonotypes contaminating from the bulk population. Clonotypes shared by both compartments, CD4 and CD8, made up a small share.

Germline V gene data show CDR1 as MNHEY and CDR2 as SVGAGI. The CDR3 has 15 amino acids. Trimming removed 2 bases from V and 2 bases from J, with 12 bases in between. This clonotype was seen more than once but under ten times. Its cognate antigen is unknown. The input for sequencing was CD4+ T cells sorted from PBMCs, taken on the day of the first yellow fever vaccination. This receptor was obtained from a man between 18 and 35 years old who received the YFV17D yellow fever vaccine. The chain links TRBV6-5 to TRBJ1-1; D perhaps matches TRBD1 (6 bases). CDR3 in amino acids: CASSYRARGNTEAFF. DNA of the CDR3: TGTGCCAGCAGTTACCGAGCCAGGGGTAACACTGAAGCTTTCTTT.